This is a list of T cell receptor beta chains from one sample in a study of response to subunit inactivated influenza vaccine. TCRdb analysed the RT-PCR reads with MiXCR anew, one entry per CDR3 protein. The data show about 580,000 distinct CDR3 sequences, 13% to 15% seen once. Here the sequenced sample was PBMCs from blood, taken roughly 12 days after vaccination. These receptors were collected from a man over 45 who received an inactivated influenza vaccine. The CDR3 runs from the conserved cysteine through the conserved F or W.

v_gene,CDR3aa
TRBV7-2,CASSETGFFSTDTQYF
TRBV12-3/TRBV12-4,CASSLGVSGEETQYF
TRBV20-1,CSASQIRTGHGYEQYF
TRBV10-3,CAISVHQYQETQYF
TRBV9,CASSIQGRGNTEAFF
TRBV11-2,CASSSVGGRFEQYF
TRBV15,CVTSKRGYEQYF
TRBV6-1,CASGQGLGKNIQYF
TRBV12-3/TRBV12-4,CASSLGLGQFF
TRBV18,CASSPPHRDLQTQYF
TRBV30,CAGARFANTGELFF
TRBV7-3,CASSLTRASLPYEQYF
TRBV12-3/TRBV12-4,CASRDGGRGGIDTQYF
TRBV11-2,CASSPLGGRNEKLFF
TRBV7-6,CASSSGTGLGYTF
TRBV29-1,CSVGTGQGNNEQFF
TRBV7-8,CASSLDFDYEQYF
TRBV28,CAVVGSRDRAYEQYF
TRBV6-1,CASSPPGTLTQKAFF
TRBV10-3,CAISNRDRDDEQYF
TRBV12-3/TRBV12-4,CASSPLPNRDNQPQHF
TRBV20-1,CSASSPQKGVKYEQYF
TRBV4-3,CASSRKLGSPYNEQFF
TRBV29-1,CSVEGQGPYEQYF
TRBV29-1,CSVLDMNTEAFF
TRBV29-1,CSVEGGRVTEAFF
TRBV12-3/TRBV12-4,CASSGDRGVEAFF
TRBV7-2,CASSLSVGYSNQPQHF
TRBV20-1,CSGTDRGPYEQYF
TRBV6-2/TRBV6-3,CASSNVGNTIYF
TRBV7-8,CASSPRGQGVTGELFF
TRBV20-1,CSAREWGRTEAFF
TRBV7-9,CASSLASAGLDEQYF
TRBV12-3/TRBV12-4,CASSLTQGVTEAFF
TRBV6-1,CASSVNRVLNTEAFF
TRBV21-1,CGAGELFF
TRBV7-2,CASSRLGTGFNIQYF
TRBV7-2,CASSQEPGLVVTEQYF
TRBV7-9,CASSQLREQQFF
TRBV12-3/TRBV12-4,CASSLSGATGNTIYF
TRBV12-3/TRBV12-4,CASTPEQHTDTQYF
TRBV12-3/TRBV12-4,CASSSLMGSGEQYF
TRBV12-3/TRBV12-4,CASSFGGPSYNEQFF
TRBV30,CAWSPHGGLYEQYF
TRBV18,CASSPPLLGEQYF
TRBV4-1,CASNQKRDGQNTEAFF
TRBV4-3,CASSQERGNSYEQYF
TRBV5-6,CASSLWTSGSSLEQYF
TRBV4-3,CASSAYRGQNSEQYF
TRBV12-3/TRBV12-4,CASSLGDLEQFF